The 20 T cell receptor beta chains below all came from one sample that was sequenced in a study of blood T cell repertoires in COVID-19. TCRdb keeps only in-frame clones here, not all; method: immunoSEQ multiplex PCR. The repertoire holds approximately 170,000 clones, with around 88% as singletons. The sample consisted of peripheral blood. The receptors stem from a woman in her 70s who had recovered from COVID-19.

This clone was seen only once. This chain connects TRBV2 to TRBJ2-7; 10 nucleotides align to TRBD1. The ends lost 6 bases at V and 7 bases at J; junction bases unmatched: 12. The V gene's germline CDR1 is SNHLY and CDR2 FYNNEI. This CDR3 is 15 amino acids long. The CDR3 region is CASRETRQGAEEQYF. The CDR3 region has the DNA TGTGCCAGCAGGGAAACAAGACAGGGGGCTGAGGAGCAGTACTTC.

The V call is TRBV7-3, the J call TRBJ2-1; 8 nucleotides agree with TRBD2. Per germline, CDR1 SGHTA and CDR2 FQGTGA. Trimming at V came to 5 bases and at J to 9 bases, leaving 15 bases not matched to a gene. The CDR3 length is 16 residues. CDR3 bases: TGTGCCAGCAGCCCCGAACTAGCGGCCAAGGGGGGTGAGCAGTTCTTC. This encodes CASSPELAAKGGEQFF. Supplemented by reference TRBV7-3 and TRBJ2-1, the full variable domain reads GAGVSQTPSNKVTEKGKYVELRCDPISGHTALYWYRQSLGQGPEFLIYFQGTGAADDSGLPNDRFFAVRPEGSVSTLKIQRTERGDSAVYLCASSPELAAKGGEQFFGPGTRLTVL.

The rearrangement uses TRBV3-1 (or the pseudogene TRBV3-2) and TRBJ2-5, with D perhaps TRBD1 (6 bases). Germline CDR1 reads LGHDT; CDR2 reads YNNKEL (reference sequence). V was shortened by 3 bases and J by 5 bases, with 16 bases between the two germline ends. This CDR3 has 15 residues. The CDR3 DNA sequence: TGTGCCAGCAGCCAGTACGTTCAGGGGCGGGAGACCCAGTACTTC. It yields the protein CASSQYVQGRETQYF.

The chain carries TRBV24-1 and TRBJ2-3, with D uncertain. The ends were cut back, 7 bases at V and 3 bases at J, with 7 bases in the middle. The CDR3 is made up of 12 amino acids. From germline, CDR1 is KGHDR and CDR2 SFDVKD. CDR3 sequence (DNA): TGTGCCACCAGCACCAGTACAGATACGCAGTATTTT. The encoded protein is CATSTSTDTQYF.

For this clone: The junction differs from germline at one of its ends, possibly a read error. The chain joins TRBV5-4 to TRBJ2-3, with 10 bases fitting TRBD2. Germline loops: CDR1 SGHNT, CDR2 YYREEE (reference sequence). This CDR3 region has 13 residues. The CDR3 is CGLGLANTDTQYF. CDR3 sequence (DNA): TGCGGCCTGGGACTAGCGAACACAGATACGCAGTATTTT.

The table lists this clone with many counts. The chain links TRBV10-3 to TRBJ2-1, with TRBD2 as a possible D gene (5 bases). Trimming left V 0 bases short and J 1 base short, with 10 bases between. Germline CDR1 and CDR2: ENHRY and SYGVKD. CDR3 size: 16 residues. The CDR3 DNA sequence: TGTGCCATCAGTGAGTCGGCGGGTGGATCCTACAATGAGCAGTTCTTC. This codes for CAISESAGGSYNEQFF.

This sequence joins TRBV11-2 and TRBJ1-5; the D is unclear. This CDR3 has 14 residues. The germline CDR1 and CDR2 sequences are SGHAT and FQNNGV. Deletions cut 3 bases from V and 7 bases from J, with 13 bases between. CDR3 sequence reads: CASSFDSSGQPQHF. CDR3 coding DNA: TGTGCCAGCAGCTTCGACTCCTCGGGGCAGCCCCAGCATTTT.

V gene TRBV5-6 combines with J gene TRBJ2-2; D is undetermined. The germline V gene has CDR1 SGHDT and CDR2 YYEEEE. The CDR3 extends over 13 amino acids. V dropped 4 bases and J dropped 7 bases, with 11 bases sitting between them. DNA for the CDR3: TGTGCCAGCAGCCGCGCCCCCCGCGGGGAGCTGTTTTTT. It specifies CASSRAPRGELFF. Filled out from reference TRBV5-6 and TRBJ2-2, the complete variable domain reads DAGVTQSPTHLIKTRGQQVTLRCSPKSGHDTVSWYQQALGQGPQFIFQYYEEEERQRGNFPDRFSGHQFPNYSSELNVNALLLGDSALYLCASSRAPRGELFFGEGSRLTVL.

This clone was found a few times. The chain employs TRBV19 and TRBJ2-3; TRBD2 matches at 9 bases. With 10 bases clipped from V and 5 bases from J, the junction kept 10 bases outside the gene matches. The germline CDR1 and CDR2 sequences are LNHDA and SQIVND (reference sequence). The CDR3 has 14 residues. CDR3 in amino acids: CATSLAGGLDTQYF. The CDR3, as DNA: TGTGCCACCTCACTAGCGGGCGGGCTAGATACGCAGTATTTT.

The chain combines TRBV7-9 with TRBJ1-1, with a possible D match to TRBD1 (6 bases). CDR1 and CDR2 (germline): SEHNR, FQNEAQ (reference sequence). This CDR3 is 15 amino acids long. V was shortened by 1 base and J by 4 bases, with 13 bases between the two germline ends. CDR3 residues: CASSLGGTMGTEAFF. The CDR3 bases are TGTGCCAGCAGCTTAGGGGGGACAATGGGCACTGAAGCTTTCTTT.

V gene TRBV6-5 combines with J gene TRBJ2-7; unclear D gene. Germline loops: CDR1 MNHEY, CDR2 SVGAGI. Trimming cost V 6 bases and J 6 bases, with 15 bases left between them. This CDR3 is 13 amino acids long. The CDR3 nucleotides are TGTGCCAGCAGCCGCCTCGGAGATTCCGAGCAGTACTTC. Protein product: CASSRLGDSEQYF.

The chain recombines TRBV5-5 with TRBJ1-2; D is ambiguous. The germline CDR1 and CDR2 sequences are SGHKS and YYEKEE (reference sequence). Deletions cut 0 bases from V and 2 bases from J, with 11 bases between. The CDR3 spans 15 residues. CDR3 coding DNA: TGTGCCAGCAGCTTGGATGGCCGGGGAAACTATGGCTACACCTTC. Its protein is CASSLDGRGNYGYTF.

The chain combines TRBV10-3 with TRBJ2-6; 7 positions match TRBD1. CDR1 ENHRY and CDR2 SYGVKD come from the germline V gene. The CDR3 totals 15 residues. J gave up 3 bases and V 6 bases, and 5 bases lay outside the gene matches. The CDR3 sequence: CAISPGTVGANVLTF. In DNA form, the CDR3 reads TGTGCCATCAGCCCCGGGACAGTTGGGGCCAACGTCCTGACTTTC.

The V gene is TRBV20-1, the J gene TRBJ2-1, with 8 bases that match TRBD2. The CDR3 is 13 residues long. The germline V gene has CDR1 DFQATT and CDR2 SNEGSKA (reference sequence). Unmatched junction bases numbered 10, after V lost 3 bases and J lost 12 bases. This chain's CDR3 is CSASAGGWGGQFF. The CDR3 DNA reads as TGCAGTGCTAGTGCGGGAGGCTGGGGTGGGCAGTTCTTC.

The chain uses TRBV5-4 and TRBJ2-7; TRBD2 matches 14 bases. Trimming removed 4 bases from V and 3 bases from J; junction bases left unmatched: 12. The CDR3 has 18 amino acids. Per germline, CDR1 SGHNT and CDR2 YYREEE (reference sequence). The CDR3 reads CASSPPGLAGVTRYEQYF. Written as DNA, the CDR3 is TGTGCCAGCAGCCCGCCGGGACTAGCGGGGGTTACCCGCTACGAGCAGTACTTC.

V and J are TRBV14 and TRBJ2-4; TRBD2 agrees at 7 bases. From germline, CDR1 is SGHDN and CDR2 FVKESK. V shed 7 bases and J 5 bases; nucleotides not matched to a gene: 8. The CDR3 covers 14 residues. CDR3 bases: TGTGCCAGCACTCGGACTAGTGCGGAAAACATTCAGTACTTC. Translating it yields CASTRTSAENIQYF.

The gene calls are TRBV28 and TRBJ1-1; D is perhaps TRBD1 (5 bases). The CDR3 length is 13 residues. Germline CDR1 reads MDHEN; CDR2 reads SYDVKM. The V and J ends lost 4 bases and 0 bases respectively, with 6 bases between them. CDR3 region: CASSSGVNTEAFF. CDR3 nucleotides: TGTGCCAGCAGTTCGGGGGTGAACACTGAAGCTTTCTTT.

The chain is built from TRBV6-6 and TRBJ2-3; the match to TRBD1 covers 8 bases. From germline, CDR1 is MNHNY and CDR2 SVGAGI (reference sequence). The CDR3 runs 15 residues. The trim removed 8 bases at V and 6 bases at J, leaving 13 bases unmatched. The CDR3 DNA reads TGTGCCAGCCGTCTCCCGACAGGGGTCAGGGATACGCAGTATTTT. Translated: CASRLPTGVRDTQYF.

This chain joins TRBV30 and TRBJ1-6; perhaps TRBD1 as D (5 bases). This CDR3 comprises 13 residues. Germline CDR1 GTSNPN, CDR2 SVGIG (reference sequence). V was pared by 1 base and J by 6 bases, with 7 bases between. CDR3 bases: TGTGCCTGGAGTGGGACACCTAATTCACCCCTCCACTTT. Translated, it gives CAWSGTPNSPLHF.

J is TRBJ1-1 and V is TRBV27; TRBD1 is a possible D gene (5 bases). Trimming left V 6 bases short and J 1 base short, with 18 bases between. Germline V gene data show CDR1 as MNHEY and CDR2 as SMNVEV (reference sequence). The CDR3 has 16 amino acids. The CDR3 spells CASSYAGGWENTEAFF. CDR3 sequence (DNA): TGTGCCAGCAGCTACGCCGGGGGGTGGGAGAACACTGAAGCTTTCTTT.